Sequencing of this TCR beta chain was carried out in a study of T cells in Graves' hyperthyroidism and ophthalmopathy. This clonotype has a count of ten or more. With V trimmed by 5 bases and J by 7 bases, 13 bases remained unmatched. Per the germline V gene, CDR1 is SEHNR and CDR2 is FQNEAQ (reference sequence). This CDR3 comprises 16 residues. The TCR beta CDR3 regions underwent amplification using RNA transcripts as the source. Carried out on the TCR CDR3, a first-round RT-PCR used the HTBI primer set. Via MiXCR, TCRdb re-called the multiplex PCR reads, giving one row per CDR3 protein. This table has about 590,000 distinct CDR3 sequences, approximately 14% appearing once.

Sequenced: blood. The chain combines TRBV7-9 with TRBJ2-1, with TRBD1 matching 8 bases. This clonotype was obtained from a woman aged 30 to 39 with Graves' hyperthyroidism. CDR3 sequence reads: CASSRTGQEPRNEQFF. CDR3 nucleotide sequence: TGTGCCAGCAGCCGTACGGGACAGGAACCGAGAAATGAGCAGTTCTTC.